Detailed here is one TCR beta chain. Its specificity is unknown. One end of the junction varies from germline; a read error may be responsible. Looked up from germline, CDR1 is LNHNV and CDR2 is YYDKDF (reference sequence). The CDR3 runs to 15 residues. This entry belongs to a study of blood T cells in healthy people across ages. Whole-study findings and limits: Both naive CD4+ cell counts and diversity were greater in long-lived donors than in aged donors. Diversity estimates drawn from one million T cells were deemed underestimates.

The authors ran a second PCR of roughly 7 to 11 cycles using a sample-barcoded 5' primer and a J-beta primer mix. The authors tagged each cDNA molecule using a template-switch adaptor with 12 random nucleotides. TCRdb re-called the 5' RACE reads through MiXCR, storing one row per CDR3 protein. Of 660,000 or so distinct CDR3 sequences listed, around three fifths are singletons. This TCR came from a man in his sixties in good health. Sample: blood. V gene TRBV15 combines with J gene TRBJ1-2; unclear D gene. The CDR3 spells CATSRVELANYGYTF. The CDR3 nucleotides read TGTGCCACCAGCAGAGTAGAGTTAGCTAACTATGGCTACACTTTC.